This section outlines one T cell receptor (gamma chain) sequence together with its context. No antigen is known for it. Base qualities are missing; no much larger clone stands one base away. Other DNA sequences in the same sample also yield this CDR3. For each case, genomic DNA was isolated from ten 5-um FFPE scrolls with the QIAamp DNA FFPE tissue kit. Classification of coeliac disease based on the TCR repertoire was tested using fully anonymised formalin-fixed paraffin-embedded duodenal biopsies that were surplus to diagnostic needs. Library preparation used multiplex PCR. The run used an Ion Torrent PGM. TRG repertoires were amplified from around 180 ng of biopsy DNA with the LymphoTrack kit, in which Illumina adapters are carried by the primers. TRG amplicons were purified using AMPure XP beads, were quantified on a 2100 Bioanalyzer, and were pooled equimolarly. TRG libraries were sequenced on an Ion PGM instrument. As for the authors' bioinformatics: Reads in which more than 10% of nucleotides fell below the per-patient third-quartile quality score were removed with FastX. Alignment of reads was performed with IMGT/HighV-QUEST so that V, D and J genes were assigned, CDR3 regions were identified and functionality was assessed. Sequences were converted to amino acids, and every sequence predicted to be non-functional was removed. CDR3s were split into kmers with and without positional annotation, PCA was performed on kmer frequencies, and samples were clustered using all 1023 combinations of PCs 1-10. Leave-one-out cross-validation was used to validate the classification, with parameters re-optimised on the remaining samples in each round. Shannon diversity was computed with the vegan R package from repeated random subsamples equal to the lowest read count. TCRdb called clones anew from the public reads via CATT; matching DNA rows were later pooled. The V and J calls shown here were made by TCRdb, not taken from the authors' results. For this sample the table gives over 1,200 gamma-chain clones, of which under 75% were detected only once. The ten largest make up around 5% of the sample.

The source of the sample is a study of intestinal T cells in coeliac disease (TCRdb year 2020). Study-level background: In the TRG cohort, coeliac patients were much younger than controls, with a mean age of roughly 15 years compared with about 56 years. In the TCR-delta (TRD) cohort, there were duodenal biopsies from about ten coeliac disease patients and about ten non-coeliac controls. Duodenal biopsies from around 33 coeliac disease patients and 21 non-coeliac controls made up a second, larger TCR-gamma (TRG) cohort. General study outcomes and caveats: There was no way to tell repeated CDR3 amino acid sequences apart from PCR duplicates. FFPE-derived DNA was found to be relatively degraded, and loss of a proportion of TCR sequences in each sample was likely caused by this degradation. TRG clustering correctly classified most of the 54 biopsies (about 94%), with a reported leave-one-out accuracy of approximately 90%. In training, clustering based on TRD kmers put all 20 or so biopsies in the right class, and the reported leave-one-out accuracy was 85% to 95%. A significant age difference was observed between coeliac and control groups, although significant classification was not yielded by an age-split analysis.

V trim: 4 bases; J trim: 0 bases; unmatched bases: 6. CDR1 EGSTGY and CDR2 YDSYTSSV were looked up in the germline V gene. Including the terminal cysteine and phenylalanine, the CDR3 comprises 14 residues. CDR3 DNA only is kept here, 42 bases in frame from base 1. What was sequenced was a duodenal biopsy. The sequence came from a human donor with celiac disease. The chain links TRGV4 with TRGJ1 or TRGJ2. The nucleotides are TGTGCCACCTGGGAGAACCAGAATTATTATAAGAAACTCTTT. This codes for CATWENQNYYKKLF.